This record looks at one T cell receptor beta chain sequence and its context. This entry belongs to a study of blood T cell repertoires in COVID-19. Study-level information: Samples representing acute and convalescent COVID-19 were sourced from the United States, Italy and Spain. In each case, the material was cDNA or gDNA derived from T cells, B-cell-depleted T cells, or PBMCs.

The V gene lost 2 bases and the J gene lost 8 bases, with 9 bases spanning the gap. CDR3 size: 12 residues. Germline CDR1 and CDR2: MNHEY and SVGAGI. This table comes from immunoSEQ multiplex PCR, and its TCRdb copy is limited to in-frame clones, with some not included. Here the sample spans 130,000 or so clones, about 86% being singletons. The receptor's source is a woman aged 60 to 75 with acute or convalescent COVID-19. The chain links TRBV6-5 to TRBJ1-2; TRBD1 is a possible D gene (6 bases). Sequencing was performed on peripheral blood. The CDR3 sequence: CASSYAGAGYTF. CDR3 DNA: TGTGCCAGCAGTTACGCGGGGGCAGGCTACACCTTC.